A selection of T cell receptor beta chains follows, all from one sample in a study of T cell responses to AZD1222 COVID-19 vaccine. Clones were read by immunoSEQ multiplex PCR, and TCRdb kept only the in-frame ones, dropping some. The sample includes under 300,000 clones, roughly 93% of them seen just once. Sample: peripheral blood, taken on day 0 of AZD1222 vaccination. The receptor set was obtained from an adult in good health. The CDR3 runs from the conserved cysteine through the conserved F or W. Fields, in order: V gene, D gene, J gene, clone size, CDR3 DNA, CDR3 protein. D genes are given only for firm matches. Clone sizes are given selectively: once, few, many, or a class where the clone is expanded.

v_call: TRBV4-1; d_call: TRBD2; j_call: TRBJ2-7; clone_size: -; cdr3_nt: TGCGCCAGCAGCCAATATAGCGGGAGAACCTACGAGCAGTACTTC; cdr3_aa: CASSQYSGRTYEQYF
v_call: TRBV7-2; d_call: -; j_call: TRBJ2-7; clone_size: once; cdr3_nt: TGTGCCAGCAGCTTAGGCGCGGGGCCCTACGAGCAGTACTTC; cdr3_aa: CASSLGAGPYEQYF
v_call: TRBV5-1; d_call: -; j_call: TRBJ2-7; clone_size: -; cdr3_nt: TGCGCCAGCAGCTTGGATCCCCAGTTCTACGAGCAGTACTTC; cdr3_aa: CASSLDPQFYEQYF
v_call: TRBV5-4; d_call: -; j_call: TRBJ2-5; clone_size: -; cdr3_nt: TGTGCCAGCAGCTTGGGAGTGGGGGAGTGGGAAGAGACCCAGTACTTC; cdr3_aa: CASSLGVGEWEETQYF
v_call: TRBV7-9; d_call: TRBD1; j_call: TRBJ1-6; clone_size: -; cdr3_nt: TGTGCCAGCAGCTTAAGGCGGGGACAGGAATCACCCCTCCACTTT; cdr3_aa: CASSLRRGQESPLHF
v_call: TRBV28; d_call: TRBD1; j_call: TRBJ1-4; clone_size: -; cdr3_nt: TGTGCCAGCAGTTTGGACAGGGTTAATGAAAAACTGTTTTTT; cdr3_aa: CASSLDRVNEKLFF
v_call: TRBV10-3; d_call: -; j_call: TRBJ1-6; clone_size: -; cdr3_nt: TGTGCCATCAGTGAGTCACTTGGGCTTAATAATTCACCCCTCCACTTT; cdr3_aa: CAISESLGLNNSPLHF
v_call: TRBV7-2; d_call: -; j_call: TRBJ2-1; clone_size: once; cdr3_nt: TGTGCCAGCAGCTTCGCCTCTTCCTCTGAGCAGTTCTTC; cdr3_aa: CASSFASSSEQFF
v_call: TRBV5-1; d_call: -; j_call: TRBJ2-2; clone_size: -; cdr3_nt: TGCGCCAGCAGTTCCGGACACAACACCGGGGAGCTGTTTTTT; cdr3_aa: CASSSGHNTGELFF
v_call: TRBV5-4; d_call: -; j_call: TRBJ2-1; clone_size: -; cdr3_nt: TGTGCCAGCAGCTTGGACAACAATGAGCAGTTCTTC; cdr3_aa: CASSLDNNEQFF
v_call: TRBV28; d_call: -; j_call: TRBJ2-7; clone_size: -; cdr3_nt: TGTGCCAGCAGTTCGACCGGGACCGCGCCCTACGAGCAGTACTTC; cdr3_aa: CASSSTGTAPYEQYF
v_call: TRBV19; d_call: -; j_call: TRBJ1-1; clone_size: few; cdr3_nt: TGTGCCAGTAGTATTGGGGGGGGGATTGACACTGAAGCTTTCTTT; cdr3_aa: CASSIGGGIDTEAFF
v_call: TRBV7-2; d_call: -; j_call: TRBJ1-3; clone_size: -; cdr3_nt: TGTGCCAGCAACAGACCAGGGGCTGGAAACACCATATATTTT; cdr3_aa: CASNRPGAGNTIYF
v_call: TRBV29-1; d_call: TRBD1; j_call: TRBJ1-4; clone_size: -; cdr3_nt: TGCAGCGAAGACAGGGGGCGATTGGGGAAACTGTTTTTT; cdr3_aa: CSEDRGRLGKLFF
v_call: TRBV21-1; d_call: -; j_call: TRBJ1-4; clone_size: -; cdr3_nt: TGTGCCAGCAGCAAGGACAGCGTTGGCGAAAAACTGTTTTTT; cdr3_aa: CASSKDSVGEKLFF
v_call: TRBV7-9; d_call: -; j_call: TRBJ1-5; clone_size: -; cdr3_nt: TGTGCCAGCAGCCGGTCGACCAGGGACAATCAGCCCCAGCATTTT; cdr3_aa: CASSRSTRDNQPQHF
v_call: TRBV7-9; d_call: -; j_call: TRBJ2-5; clone_size: -; cdr3_nt: TGTGCCAGCAGCTCCATGCCGGAGACCCAGTACTTC; cdr3_aa: CASSSMPETQYF
v_call: TRBV7-2; d_call: -; j_call: TRBJ2-5; clone_size: -; cdr3_nt: TGTGCCAGCAGCTTAGGACCGTCGGGGGAGACCCAGTACTTC; cdr3_aa: CASSLGPSGETQYF
v_call: TRBV7-9; d_call: TRBD2; j_call: TRBJ2-1; clone_size: -; cdr3_nt: TGTGCCAGCAGCTACACTAGCGGGAGGGCCCAGAGCTCCTACAATGAGCAGTTCTTC; cdr3_aa: CASSYTSGRAQSSYNEQFF
v_call: TRBV28; d_call: -; j_call: TRBJ1-2; clone_size: -; cdr3_nt: TGTGCCAGCAGTTTACCGGGGGCGGCGGCGAACTATGGCTACACCTTC; cdr3_aa: CASSLPGAAANYGYTF
v_call: TRBV10-3; d_call: TRBD1; j_call: TRBJ2-3; clone_size: -; cdr3_nt: TGTGCCTCCCAGGGGGCCGAGAACACAGATACGCAGTATTTT; cdr3_aa: CASQGAENTDTQYF
v_call: TRBV10-3; d_call: TRBD2; j_call: TRBJ2-3; clone_size: -; cdr3_nt: TGTGCCATCAGTGAAGCCCCTAGCGGGGGTACAGATACGCAGTATTTT; cdr3_aa: CAISEAPSGGTDTQYF
v_call: TRBV28; d_call: -; j_call: TRBJ1-6; clone_size: -; cdr3_nt: TGTGCCAGCAGTTTATCGGGCAGGGAGGGCCACTTT; cdr3_aa: CASSLSGREGHF
v_call: TRBV4-2; d_call: TRBD2; j_call: TRBJ2-1; clone_size: -; cdr3_nt: TGTGCCAGCAGCCAAGAAGGACTAGCGGGAGCCGCCAACGGGGATGAGCAGTTCTTC; cdr3_aa: CASSQEGLAGAANGDEQFF
v_call: TRBV15; d_call: -; j_call: TRBJ2-1; clone_size: -; cdr3_nt: TGTGCCACCAGCAGACAACAAGGGGCAGGGTACCACAATGAGCAGTTCTTC; cdr3_aa: CATSRQQGAGYHNEQFF
v_call: TRBV3-1/TRBV3-2; d_call: -; j_call: TRBJ1-6; clone_size: once; cdr3_nt: TGTGCCAGCAGCCCACAGGCCGCGGGGCTCCTCCACTTT; cdr3_aa: CASSPQAAGLLHF
v_call: TRBV28; d_call: -; j_call: TRBJ2-7; clone_size: few; cdr3_nt: TGTGCCAGCAGCTCAGGGTACGAGCAGTACTTC; cdr3_aa: CASSSGYEQYF
v_call: TRBV12-3/TRBV12-4; d_call: -; j_call: TRBJ1-2; clone_size: -; cdr3_nt: TGTGCCAGCAGTCTCAGACATGGCTACACCTTC; cdr3_aa: CASSLRHGYTF
v_call: TRBV3-1/TRBV3-2; d_call: TRBD2; j_call: TRBJ2-1; clone_size: -; cdr3_nt: TGTGCCAGCACCCCGGGGGGGACATTACATGAGCAGTTCTTC; cdr3_aa: CASTPGGTLHEQFF
v_call: TRBV3-1/TRBV3-2; d_call: TRBD2; j_call: TRBJ2-5; clone_size: -; cdr3_nt: TGTGCCAGCAGCGTGCGGGGGAGTGAGACCCAGTACTTC; cdr3_aa: CASSVRGSETQYF
v_call: TRBV12-3/TRBV12-4; d_call: -; j_call: TRBJ2-1; clone_size: -; cdr3_nt: TGTGCCAGCAGTTTCGGAAATGAGCAGTTCTTC; cdr3_aa: CASSFGNEQFF
v_call: TRBV6-5; d_call: -; j_call: TRBJ1-5; clone_size: -; cdr3_nt: TGTGCCAGCAGCGGAGATTTAAGGAGGAATCAGCCCCAGCATTTT; cdr3_aa: CASSGDLRRNQPQHF
v_call: TRBV7-3; d_call: TRBD2; j_call: TRBJ2-2; clone_size: -; cdr3_nt: TGTGCCAGCAGCCGAGGGACTAGCGGGAGCCCCGGGGAGCTGTTTTTT; cdr3_aa: CASSRGTSGSPGELFF
v_call: TRBV24-1; d_call: TRBD1; j_call: TRBJ2-3; clone_size: -; cdr3_nt: TGTGCCACCAGTAGGGACAGGGATGCAGATACGCAGTATTTT; cdr3_aa: CATSRDRDADTQYF
v_call: TRBV5-8; d_call: -; j_call: TRBJ2-2; clone_size: -; cdr3_nt: TGTGCCAGCAGCCTGCTTCTTGGCCCACGGCAAGGGATCGGGGAGCTGTTTTTT; cdr3_aa: CASSLLLGPRQGIGELFF
v_call: TRBV9; d_call: -; j_call: TRBJ1-2; clone_size: -; cdr3_nt: TGTGCCAGCAGCGGCCGCTCATCCAACTATGGCTACACCTTC; cdr3_aa: CASSGRSSNYGYTF
v_call: TRBV11-2; d_call: -; j_call: TRBJ2-2; clone_size: -; cdr3_nt: TGTGCCAGCAGCTCCGCGGCGGGGACCGGGGAGCTGTTTTTT; cdr3_aa: CASSSAAGTGELFF
v_call: TRBV28; d_call: -; j_call: TRBJ1-6; clone_size: few; cdr3_nt: TGTGCCAGCAGTTTATGGGGACAACATTCACCCCTCCACTTT; cdr3_aa: CASSLWGQHSPLHF
v_call: TRBV28; d_call: -; j_call: TRBJ2-7; clone_size: -; cdr3_nt: TGTGCCAGCAGTCAGGGGAGCGGGTCGAGCGAGCAGTACTTC; cdr3_aa: CASSQGSGSSEQYF
v_call: TRBV7-3; d_call: TRBD1; j_call: TRBJ1-1; clone_size: -; cdr3_nt: TGTGCCAGCAGCTCCGCCCGGGACAGTGAAGCTTTCTTT; cdr3_aa: CASSSARDSEAFF
v_call: TRBV21-1; d_call: -; j_call: TRBJ2-7; clone_size: -; cdr3_nt: TGTGCCAGCAGCAAAGAATCGGACAGGGGTTGCGAGCAGTACTTC; cdr3_aa: CASSKESDRGCEQYF
v_call: TRBV2; d_call: -; j_call: TRBJ1-6; clone_size: -; cdr3_nt: TGTGCCAGCAGGGGGGCGCCGGGTCCACCCCTCCACTTT; cdr3_aa: CASRGAPGPPLHF
v_call: TRBV4-2; d_call: -; j_call: TRBJ1-1; clone_size: -; cdr3_nt: TGTGCCAGCAGCCAAGAGGGTTCCTTCGGGGGCACTGAAGCTTTCTTT; cdr3_aa: CASSQEGSFGGTEAFF
v_call: TRBV27; d_call: TRBD2; j_call: TRBJ2-7; clone_size: -; cdr3_nt: TGTGCCAGCAGTTTAGGGGGACTATCCTACGAGCAGTACTTC; cdr3_aa: CASSLGGLSYEQYF
v_call: TRBV19; d_call: TRBD2; j_call: TRBJ2-3; clone_size: -; cdr3_nt: TGTGCCAGTAGTACGTTAGCGGGAGCCCGAGGAGATACGCAGTATTTT; cdr3_aa: CASSTLAGARGDTQYF
v_call: TRBV11-2; d_call: TRBD1; j_call: TRBJ1-2; clone_size: -; cdr3_nt: TGTGCCAGCAGCCCCACTGACAGGGCCCCTAACTATGGCTACACCTTC; cdr3_aa: CASSPTDRAPNYGYTF
v_call: TRBV5-1; d_call: TRBD1; j_call: TRBJ2-7; clone_size: -; cdr3_nt: TGCGCCAGCAGCTTGGCAGGGGGTCCCCACGAGCAGTACTTC; cdr3_aa: CASSLAGGPHEQYF
v_call: TRBV27; d_call: -; j_call: TRBJ2-3; clone_size: once; cdr3_nt: TGTGCCAGCAGTTCTCAGGGTGATACGCAGTATTTT; cdr3_aa: CASSSQGDTQYF
v_call: TRBV3-1/TRBV3-2; d_call: TRBD1; j_call: TRBJ1-2; clone_size: -; cdr3_nt: TGTGCCACCCGGGACAGGGGTAATGGCTACACCTTC; cdr3_aa: CATRDRGNGYTF
v_call: TRBV9; d_call: TRBD2; j_call: TRBJ2-1; clone_size: -; cdr3_nt: TGTGCCAGCAGCGAGGGGAGCGGGAGTAGCTATGAGCAGTTCTTC; cdr3_aa: CASSEGSGSSYEQFF
v_call: TRBV28; d_call: TRBD1; j_call: TRBJ1-2; clone_size: once; cdr3_nt: TGTGCCAGCAGCTCGGGACAGAACTATGGCTACACCTTC; cdr3_aa: CASSSGQNYGYTF
v_call: TRBV19; d_call: TRBD2; j_call: TRBJ2-3; clone_size: -; cdr3_nt: TGTGCCAGTAGGACGACTAGCGGTTCAGGGGATACGCAGTATTTT; cdr3_aa: CASRTTSGSGDTQYF
v_call: TRBV15; d_call: -; j_call: TRBJ2-2; clone_size: few; cdr3_nt: TGTGCCACCGAGAGGGGGGATAACACCGGGGAGCTGTTTTTT; cdr3_aa: CATERGDNTGELFF
v_call: TRBV7-2; d_call: TRBD2; j_call: TRBJ2-1; clone_size: -; cdr3_nt: TGTGCCAGCAGCCCAGGTGGGACTAGCCGTTACAATGAGCAGTTCTTC; cdr3_aa: CASSPGGTSRYNEQFF
v_call: TRBV5-4; d_call: TRBD1; j_call: TRBJ1-2; clone_size: -; cdr3_nt: TGTGCCAGCAGCCCGGAGAGGGACAGCTATGGCTACACCTTC; cdr3_aa: CASSPERDSYGYTF